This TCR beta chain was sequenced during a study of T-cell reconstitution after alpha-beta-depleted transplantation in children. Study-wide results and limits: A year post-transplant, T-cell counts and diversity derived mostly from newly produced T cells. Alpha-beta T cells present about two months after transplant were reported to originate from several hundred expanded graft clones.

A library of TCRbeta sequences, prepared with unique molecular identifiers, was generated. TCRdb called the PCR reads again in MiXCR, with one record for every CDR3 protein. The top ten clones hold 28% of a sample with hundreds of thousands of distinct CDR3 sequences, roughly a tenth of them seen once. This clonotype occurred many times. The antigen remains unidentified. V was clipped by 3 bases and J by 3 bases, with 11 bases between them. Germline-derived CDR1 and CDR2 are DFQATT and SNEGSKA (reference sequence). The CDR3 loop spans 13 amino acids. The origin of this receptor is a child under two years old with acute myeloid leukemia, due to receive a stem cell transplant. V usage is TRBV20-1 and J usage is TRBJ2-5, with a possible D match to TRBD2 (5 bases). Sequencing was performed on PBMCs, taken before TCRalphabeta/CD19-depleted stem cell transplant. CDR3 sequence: CSARQAGKETQYF. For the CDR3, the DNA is TGCAGTGCTAGGCAGGCGGGTAAAGAGACCCAGTACTTC.